Listed here are 2 T cell receptor beta chains from one sample, sequenced in a study of blood T cell repertoires in COVID-19. The data were produced by immunoSEQ multiplex PCR, yet TCRdb's version contains in-frame clones alone and is incomplete. The sample shows approximately 230,000 clones, approximately 82% of them seen only once. Specimen: peripheral blood. These receptors originate from a woman older than 75 with active or convalescent COVID-19.

The CDR3 DNA is TGTGCCAGCAGTGACACGGGGGGGAACACTGAAGCTTTCTTT. It yields the protein CASSDTGGNTEAFF. This sequence joins TRBV2 and TRBJ1-1; the D gene is possibly TRBD1 (5 bases). Deletions cut 3 bases from V and 1 base from J, with 9 bases between. The CDR3 contains 14 residues. From germline, CDR1 is SNHLY and CDR2 FYNNEI.

CDR3 coding DNA: TGTGCCACCAGCAGAGACCGGGGAAGCTACACCTTC. Its translation: CATSRDRGSYTF. The genes are TRBV15 and TRBJ1-2; D uncertain. In germline, CDR1 is LNHNV, CDR2 YYDKDF (reference sequence). There are 12 residues in the CDR3. The germline V and J ends were trimmed by 0 bases and 9 bases, with 8 bases remaining between them.